One sample yielded the 32 T cell receptor beta chains listed below, sequenced in a study of shared clonotypes between healthy human individuals. The naive CD8 subset, CD45RO-negative cells positively selected for CCR7, excluded terminally differentiated effector memory CD45RA+ cells. The protocol was immunoSEQ multiplex PCR, while the TCRdb copy is restricted to in-frame clones and leaves out a portion. The sample has over 2,000,000 clones, over 85% seen once. Sequencing was performed on naive CD8+ T cells from PBMCs. These receptors were taken from a man younger than 30 in good health. Some clones in this sample may be carry-over from other donors' samples.

The rearrangement uses TRBV5-1 and TRBJ2-7, with TRBD2 matching over 8 bases. The V gene end was trimmed by 9 bases and the J gene end by 4 bases; junction bases not matched to a gene: 9. CDR1 is SGHRS and CDR2 is YFSETQ in the germline V gene. CDR3 length equals 13 residues. The CDR3 sequence is CATSNSGTYEQYF. The CDR3 bases are TGCGCCACTTCCAATAGCGGGACTTACGAGCAGTACTTC.

The chain couples TRBV7-9 to TRBJ1-1; D is unclear. V lost 5 bases, J lost 4 bases, and 14 bases lay in between. From germline, CDR1 is SEHNR and CDR2 FQNEAQ (reference sequence). This CDR3 is built from 14 residues. The DNA for the CDR3 is TGTGCCAGCAGCCAGACCACGGAGGGCACTGAAGCTTTCTTT. Residues: CASSQTTEGTEAFF.

This chain uses TRBV7-9 with TRBJ2-3, with 9 bases that match TRBD1. The CDR3 totals 15 residues. Germline CDR1 is SEHNR and CDR2 is FQNEAQ (reference sequence). V shed 5 bases and J 6 bases; nucleotides not matched to a gene: 9. CDR3 nucleotides: TGTGCCAGCAGCCAAGGACAGGGGACAGACGATACGCAGTATTTT. Amino acids: CASSQGQGTDDTQYF.

The rearrangement uses TRBV2 and TRBJ2-3; 7 bases are shared with TRBD2. The CDR3 consists of 18 residues. Germline V gene sequence: CDR1 SNHLY, CDR2 FYNNEI. The J segment lost 5 bases and the V segment lost 4 bases, leaving 18 bases of the junction unmatched. The CDR3 here is CASSAGRSWGVRLDTQYF. For the CDR3, the DNA is TGTGCCAGCAGTGCCGGGAGGTCCTGGGGCGTCCGTTTAGATACGCAGTATTTT.

This clone occurred once. The V gene is TRBV27, the J gene TRBJ2-4; possibly TRBD2 for D (6 bases). The CDR3 extends over 14 amino acids. V was pared by 6 bases and J by 6 bases, with 15 bases between. Germline CDR1 is MNHEY and CDR2 is SMNVEV (reference sequence). CDR3 loop: CASRPAGPGNIQYF. CDR3 nucleotides: TGTGCCAGCAGACCAGCGGGCCCGGGAAACATTCAGTACTTC.

The chain couples TRBV4-1 to TRBJ2-1; 16 nucleotides line up with TRBD2. The CDR3 spans 16 residues. J gave up 10 bases and V 1 base, and 4 bases lay outside the gene matches. Germline CDR1 and CDR2: MGHRA and YSYEKL. This chain's CDR3 is CASSQAPGLAGGEQFF. CDR3 coding DNA: TGCGCCAGCAGCCAAGCTCCGGGACTAGCGGGAGGGGAGCAGTTCTTC.

The gene calls are TRBV4-2 and TRBJ2-3; maybe TRBD1 (6 bases). In germline, CDR1 is LGHNA, CDR2 YNFKEQ. With 0 bases removed from V and 1 base from J, the gap between germline ends came to 20 bases. This CDR3 contains 19 residues. The CDR3 nucleotides read TGTGCCAGCAGCCAAGAAGGGGGAGTAGGTTCGACAGGCACAGATACGCAGTATTTT. It translates to CASSQEGGVGSTGTDTQYF.

This clone came up once. CDR3 sequence (DNA): TGTGCCATCTCCGGGTGGACAACGTCCTCCTACGAGCAGTACTTC. Encoded protein: CAISGWTTSSYEQYF. This sequence joins TRBV6-1 and TRBJ2-7; tentative D call: TRBD1 (5 bases). The CDR3 runs to 15 residues. Germline values: CDR1 MNHNS, CDR2 SASEGT. V was shortened by 10 bases and J by 0 bases, with 19 bases between the two germline ends.

V usage is TRBV18 and J usage is TRBJ2-7; D not resolved. Germline V CDR1 and CDR2: KGHSH, LQKENI. Trimming removed 3 bases at V and 3 bases at J, with 12 bases between. This CDR3 has 14 amino acids. The CDR3 DNA sequence: TGTGCCAGCTCACCGAAACAGCCATTCTACGAGCAGTACTTC. Protein: CASSPKQPFYEQYF. Combining the CDR3 with reference TRBV18 and TRBJ2-7 gives the whole variable domain NAGVMQNPRHLVRRRGQEARLRCSPMKGHSHVYWYRQLPEEGLKFMVYLQKENIIDESGMPKERFSAEFPKEGPSILRIQQVVRGDSAAYFCASSPKQPFYEQYFGPGTRLTVT.

This sequence joins TRBV19 and TRBJ2-7, with a possible D match to TRBD2 (5 bases). The germline V and J ends were trimmed by 10 bases and 5 bases, with 15 bases remaining between them. Per germline, CDR1 LNHDA and CDR2 SQIVND (reference sequence). This CDR3 contains 12 residues. The CDR3 nucleotides read TGTGCCACTTCGGACGGGATGCACGAGCAGTACTTC. It translates to CATSDGMHEQYF.

The chain combines TRBV6-6 with TRBJ1-5, with no clear D. This CDR3 is built from 15 residues. V was trimmed by 6 bases and J by 1 base, leaving 13 bases between them. CDR1 and CDR2 (germline): MNHNY, SVGAGI (reference sequence). This CDR3 reads CASSPDRSSNQPQHF. The CDR3 DNA follows: TGTGCCAGCAGCCCGGATAGGTCCAGCAATCAGCCCCAGCATTTT.

This chain connects TRBV4-2 to TRBJ2-2; 10 positions match TRBD2. Looked up from germline, CDR1 is LGHNA and CDR2 is YNFKEQ. The CDR3 totals 19 residues. The V and J ends lost 2 bases and 0 bases, in that order; junction bases with no gene match: 9. The CDR3, as DNA: TGTGCCAGCAGCCAACAGGCGGGTCTAGCGGGAGCGAACACCGGGGAGCTGTTTTTT. Protein sequence: CASSQQAGLAGANTGELFF.

This chain connects TRBV5-1 to TRBJ1-1; unclear D gene. Germline lookup yields CDR1 SGHRS and CDR2 YFSETQ. With 0 bases removed from V and 5 bases from J, the gap between germline ends came to 11 bases. The CDR3 consists of 14 residues. Written as DNA, the CDR3 is TGCGCCAGCAGCTTGGAGGTGGGTCGGACTGAAGCTTTCTTT. This translates into CASSLEVGRTEAFF.

A remark on this clone: The sample carries other DNA sequences with the same CDR3. The chain employs TRBV7-9 and TRBJ1-1, with D perhaps TRBD1 (5 bases). CDR1 SEHNR and CDR2 FQNEAQ come from the germline V gene (reference sequence). This CDR3 has 14 residues. The V gene lost 1 base and the J gene lost 4 bases, with 10 bases spanning the gap. CDR3 coding DNA: TGTGCCAGCAGCTTAGTTCTGGGGGGCACTGAAGCTTTCTTT. Translated: CASSLVLGGTEAFF.

The chain combines TRBV27 with TRBJ2-6; 7 bases are a match to TRBD1. Trimming took 5 bases from V and 0 from J; bases not matched to a gene: 7. Germline loops: CDR1 MNHEY, CDR2 SMNVEV (reference sequence). The length of the CDR3 is 17 residues. The CDR3 is CASSPLTGNSGANVLTF. The CDR3, as DNA: TGTGCCAGCAGTCCCTTGACAGGGAACTCTGGGGCCAACGTCCTGACTTTC.

The chain has TRBV27 and TRBJ2-7, with D maybe TRBD1 (6 bases). Germline lookup yields CDR1 MNHEY and CDR2 SMNVEV (reference sequence). CDR3 length: 14 residues. Trimming took off 6 bases at V and 2 bases at J, with 14 bases between the two ends. The CDR3 protein is CASREATGPYEQYF. The CDR3 DNA follows: TGTGCCAGCAGGGAGGCGACAGGACCCTACGAGCAGTACTTC.

Concerning this clone: The limits of the CDR3 on the DNA are not certain, so only TCRdb's listed CDR3 is given. CDR3: CASSSSTGYGYTF. V usage is TRBV9 and J usage is TRBJ1-2. Ends included, the CDR3 has 13 residues. Germline V gives CDR1 SGDLS, CDR2 YYNGEE.

The chain couples TRBV9 to TRBJ2-3; 13 bases map to TRBD2. The germline CDR1 and CDR2 sequences are SGDLS and YYNGEE. The CDR3 spans 17 residues. V lost 3 bases to trimming and J lost 3 bases; unmatched junction nucleotides: 7. CDR3 coding DNA: TGTGCCAGCAGCGCCGGGACTAGCGGGACTACGACAGATACGCAGTATTTT. This gives the protein CASSAGTSGTTTDTQYF.

The chain employs TRBV2 and TRBJ2-1; TRBD2 agrees at 7 bases. The CDR3 runs to 15 residues. From germline, CDR1 is SNHLY and CDR2 FYNNEI. The trim removed 9 bases at V and 4 bases at J, leaving 12 bases unmatched. CDR3 amino acids: CARRDSGQLYNEQFF. The CDR3 region has the DNA TGTGCCAGGCGAGATAGCGGGCAACTTTACAATGAGCAGTTCTTC. The full variable domain, in which reference TRBV2 and TRBJ2-1 provide the parts outside the CDR3, is EPEVTQTPSHQVTQMGQEVILRCVPISNHLYFYWYRQILGQKVEFLVSFYNNEISEKSEIFDDQFSVERPDGSNFTLKIRSTKLEDSAMYFCARRDSGQLYNEQFFGPGTRLTVL.

The CDR3 DNA reads as TGTGCCAGCAGTTTCGCGACCTACACAGATACGCAGTATTTT. Encoded protein: CASSFATYTDTQYF. This rearrangement joins TRBV28 to TRBJ2-3; D call uncertain. The V and J ends lost 3 bases and 2 bases respectively, with 9 bases between them. The CDR3 totals 14 residues. Germline-derived CDR1 and CDR2 are MDHEN and SYDVKM.

A note on this clone: This specimen includes other DNA sequences encoding the same CDR3. V usage is TRBV7-8 and J usage is TRBJ2-7; 13 bases align to TRBD2. Germline V lookup: CDR1 SGHVS, CDR2 FQNEAQ. The CDR3 sequence is 15 residues long. The J segment lost 4 bases and the V segment lost 1 base, leaving 1 base of the junction unmatched. The CDR3 loop reads CASSLGTSGRYEQYF. The CDR3 nucleotides are TGTGCCAGCAGCTTAGGGACTAGCGGGAGATACGAGCAGTACTTC.

V gene TRBV15 combines with J gene TRBJ2-5; 8 nucleotides align to TRBD2. The J segment lost 5 bases and the V segment lost 3 bases, leaving 2 bases of the junction unmatched. The V gene's germline CDR1 is LNHNV and CDR2 YYDKDF (reference sequence). This CDR3 contains 13 residues. The CDR3 protein is CATSSGTRETQYF. In DNA form, the CDR3 reads TGTGCCACCAGCAGCGGGACTAGGGAGACCCAGTACTTC.

The chain is built from TRBV29-1 and TRBJ2-2; TRBD1 might be the D (6 bases). V was pared by 7 bases and J by 1 base, with 10 bases between. The CDR3 is 13 residues long. Germline V lookup: CDR1 SQVTM, CDR2 ANQGSEA. CDR3 bases: TGCAGCGCAACAGGGTGGAACACCGGGGAGCTGTTTTTT. This encodes CSATGWNTGELFF.

The CDR3 loop is CASSEDTRIGTQYF. The DNA for the CDR3 is TGTGCCAGCAGTGAAGACACAAGAATAGGGACCCAGTACTTC. The V and J genes are TRBV25-1 and TRBJ2-5, with D unresolved. The CDR3 runs 14 residues. Germline V gene lookup returns CDR1 MGHDK and CDR2 SYGVNS. The germline V and J ends were trimmed by 2 bases and 7 bases, with 14 bases remaining between them.

V usage is TRBV9 and J usage is TRBJ2-7; perhaps TRBD1 as D (7 bases). This CDR3 has 15 residues. Germline values: CDR1 SGDLS, CDR2 YYNGEE. The V and J ends lost 0 bases and 5 bases respectively, with 15 bases between them. This CDR3 is CASSVGAGGGDEQYF. The CDR3 DNA reads as TGTGCCAGCAGCGTAGGGGCAGGGGGAGGCGACGAGCAGTACTTC.

The rearrangement uses TRBV27 and TRBJ2-7, with D unclear. The CDR3 consists of 14 residues. V was clipped by 2 bases and J by 2 bases, with 10 bases between them. From germline, CDR1 is MNHEY and CDR2 SMNVEV (reference sequence). The CDR3: CASSLTLGPYEQYF. In nucleotides, the CDR3 is TGTGCCAGCAGTTTAACCCTGGGTCCCTACGAGCAGTACTTC.

This sequence joins TRBV27 and TRBJ2-1; D is undetermined. The CDR3 consists of 14 residues. V lost 2 bases and J lost 1, with 6 bases in between. Germline V gives CDR1 MNHEY, CDR2 SMNVEV (reference sequence). The CDR3 bases are TGTGCCAGCAGTTTACAGGTGTCCTACAATGAGCAGTTCTTC. Residues: CASSLQVSYNEQFF.

The chain has TRBV9 and TRBJ2-3; 9 bases map to TRBD2. This CDR3 has 16 amino acids. The germline V gene encodes CDR1 SGDLS and CDR2 YYNGEE. With 2 bases clipped from V and 2 bases from J, the junction kept 6 bases outside the gene matches. CDR3 sequence (DNA): TGTGCCAGCAGCGTGGGGACTAGCTCAAACACAGATACGCAGTATTTT. Translated: CASSVGTSSNTDTQYF.

The V and J genes are TRBV5-6 and TRBJ2-1; D unresolved. Trimming stripped 0 bases from V and 4 bases from J, with 2 bases between. CDR3 length: 12 amino acids. Germline V CDR1 and CDR2: SGHDT, YYEEEE. The CDR3 DNA follows: TGTGCCAGCAGCTTGGATTACAATGAGCAGTTCTTC. Protein product: CASSLDYNEQFF.

V is TRBV27 and J is TRBJ1-1, with a tentative D call TRBD1 (5 bases). The CDR3 loop spans 14 amino acids. V shed 8 bases and J shed 11 bases, with 24 bases lying between them. Per the germline V gene, CDR1 is MNHEY and CDR2 is SMNVEV (reference sequence). The CDR3 nucleotides read TGTGCCAGCGCTCGGAGGGAAGTCTATGAGGGGGCTTTCTTT. Amino acid sequence: CASARREVYEGAFF.

The chain combines TRBV11-2 with TRBJ2-7, with D possibly matching TRBD1 (5 bases). Per germline, CDR1 SGHAT and CDR2 FQNNGV. V lost 2 bases to trimming and J lost 5 bases, with 19 bases between them. CDR3 length equals 16 residues. For the CDR3, the DNA is TGTGCCAGCAGCTTAATTCATGGGGCAGGGATCAACGAGCAGTACTTC. Translation gives CASSLIHGAGINEQYF. Variable domain in full (rest from reference TRBV11-2 and TRBJ2-7): EAGVAQSPRYKIIEKRQSVAFWCNPISGHATLYWYQQILGQGPKLLIQFQNNGVVDDSQLPKDRFSAERLKGVDSTLKIQPAKLEDSAVYLCASSLIHGAGINEQYFGPGTRLTVT.

The J gene is TRBJ2-5, the V gene TRBV7-2, with a tentative D call TRBD1 (7 bases). Germline V gene lookup returns CDR1 SGHTA and CDR2 FQGNSA. V was trimmed by 4 bases and J by 3 bases, leaving 21 bases between them. This CDR3 is built from 17 residues. As DNA, the CDR3 is TGTGCCAGCAGCTCCACCCCGGCGGGGACAGCCGAAGAGACCCAGTACTTC. This codes for CASSSTPAGTAEETQYF.